This T cell receptor (beta chain) was recovered during a study of T cell repertoires in cytomegalovirus infection. Germline values: CDR1 MDHEN, CDR2 SYDVKM. Trimming pared 5 bases from V and 0 bases from J, leaving 14 bases between. CDR3 length: 15 amino acids. As regards this clonotype: Antigen: not known.

TCRdb re-called the reads through MiXCR, storing one row per CDR3 protein. The sample yields about 700,000 distinct CDR3 sequences, about 33% seen once. This clonotype was sampled from a human donor in good health (CMV status not recorded). Some clones in this sample may be carry-over from other donors' samples. The rearrangement uses TRBV28 and TRBJ2-7; the D gene could be TRBD1 or TRBD2 (5 bases each). This material consisted of cultured PBMCs, taken from culture after CMV antigen stimulation. The CDR3 sequence is CASSDTGTVSYEQYF. The DNA for the CDR3 is TGTGCCAGCAGTGATACCGGGACGGTCTCCTACGAGCAGTACTTC. Filled out from reference TRBV28 and TRBJ2-7, the complete variable domain reads DVKVTQSSRYLVKRTGEKVFLECVQDMDHENMFWYRQDPGLGLRLIYFSYDVKMKEKGDIPEGYSVSREKKERFSLILESASTNQTSMYLCASSDTGTVSYEQYFGPGTRLTVT.